This note documents a single T cell receptor (beta chain) sequence. The antigen is undetermined. The data originate from a study of shared clonotypes between healthy human individuals. In replicate PCRs of sorted subsets, around 200 ng DNA, approximately 30,000 T cell genomes, was used. Sequencing was performed with immunoSEQ multiplex PCR; in TCRdb, only in-frame clones are kept and a portion is missing. The sample includes a few million clones, more than 85% of them seen just once. With 6 bases removed from V and 4 bases from J, the gap between germline ends came to 18 bases. Germline V CDR1 and CDR2: MDHEN, SYDVKM. This CDR3 is built from 15 residues. Overall study results and limits: What rarefaction showed was incomplete sorted-subset sequencing despite large depth. Expectations were that clonotype sharing among donors would be affected by sequencing depth.

This rearrangement joins TRBV28 to TRBJ1-1; D might be TRBD1 (5 bases). The TCR was taken from a man between 18 and 29 years old in good health. Some clones in this sample may be carry-over from other donors' samples. Sequencing was carried out using naive CD4+ T cells from PBMCs. As to subset: CD45RA+ positively selected. The CDR3 spells CASSHGGGGITEAFF. DNA for the CDR3: TGTGCCAGCAGCCATGGTGGGGGGGGGATCACTGAAGCTTTCTTT.